This T cell receptor (beta chain) derives from a study of T cell changes during pregnancy in multiple sclerosis. This clone appeared a few times. Trimming removed 3 bases from V and 5 bases from J, with 13 bases in between. Looked up from germline, CDR1 is MDHEN and CDR2 is SYDVKM. CDR3 length: 14 residues. Sequencing used immunoSEQ multiplex PCR; TCRdb keeps in-frame clones, though not all of them. Of about 76,000 clones listed, around nine tenths were seen once; the top ten hold approximately 3.3%. The rearrangement joins TRBV28 to TRBJ1-1; D might be TRBD1 (5 bases). This clonotype was sampled from a female donor in good health, enrolled as a control in a pregnancy study. Sequencing used peripheral blood, obtained after pregnancy. This chain's CDR3 is CASSLGTGGTEAFF. The CDR3 coding sequence is TGTGCCAGCAGTTTGGGGACCGGAGGGACTGAAGCTTTCTTT.